What follows describes a single T cell receptor (beta chain). Original analysis: Quantification of nucleated cells was approximated via reference gene primer amplification. Assay: immunoSEQ multiplex PCR; the TCRdb copy retains only in-frame clones and omits some. V and J calls and clone size are as listed in that table; D and trimming were resolved from the DNA. The sample carries 110,000 to 150,000 clones, about four fifths recorded once. The sample is drawn from a study of blood T cell repertoires in COVID-19. Study at large: Researchers got acute and convalescent COVID-19 samples from the United States, Italy and Spain. Sources were T cells, B-cell-depleted T cells, or PBMCs; the material itself was cDNA or gDNA.

The V end lost 1 base, the J end lost 2 bases, and 12 bases lay between the germline ends. Germline CDR1 MGHRA, CDR2 YSYEKL. The CDR3 has 15 residues. The sequence was collected from a man older than 75 with acute or convalescent COVID-19. Sequencing input: peripheral blood. This rearrangement joins TRBV4-1 to TRBJ2-7; D possibly corresponds to TRBD1 (5 bases). CDR3 protein: CASSQVLTGPYEQYF. The CDR3, as DNA: TGCGCCAGCAGCCAAGTTCTCACAGGCCCCTACGAGCAGTACTTC.